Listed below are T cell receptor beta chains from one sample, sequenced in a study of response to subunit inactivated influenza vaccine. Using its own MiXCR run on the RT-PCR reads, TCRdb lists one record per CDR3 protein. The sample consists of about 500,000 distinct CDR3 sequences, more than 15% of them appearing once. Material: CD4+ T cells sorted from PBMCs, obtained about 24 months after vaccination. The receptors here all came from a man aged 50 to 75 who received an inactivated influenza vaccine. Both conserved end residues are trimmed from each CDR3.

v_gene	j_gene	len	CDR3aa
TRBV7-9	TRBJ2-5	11	ASSLTNPETQY
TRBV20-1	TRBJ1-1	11	SAGGRGRGEAF
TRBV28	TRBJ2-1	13	ASSGGGSGRNEQF
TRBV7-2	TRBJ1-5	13	ASSLVAGEGQPQH
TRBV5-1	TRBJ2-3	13	ASSLRDAAEDTQY
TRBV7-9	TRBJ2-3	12	ASSSKAGVDTQY
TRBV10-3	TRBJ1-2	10	AISDVGNGYT
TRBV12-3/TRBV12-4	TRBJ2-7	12	ASSLGRVAYEQY
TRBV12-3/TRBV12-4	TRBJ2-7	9	ASKERGEQY
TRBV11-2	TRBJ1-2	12	ASSLATGGYGYT
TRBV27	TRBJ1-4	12	ASRPRNTAEKLF
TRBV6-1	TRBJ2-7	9	ASTFGNEQY
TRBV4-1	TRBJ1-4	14	ASSQDWSGRNEKLF
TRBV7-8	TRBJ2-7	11	ASSWGQSYEQY
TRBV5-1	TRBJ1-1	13	ASSLMNGMNTEAF
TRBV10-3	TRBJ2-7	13	AISESNGGPYEQY
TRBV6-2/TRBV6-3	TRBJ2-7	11	ASSYNFYYEQY
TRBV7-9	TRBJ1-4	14	ASSFQTGLTNEKLF
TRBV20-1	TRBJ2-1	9	SASPHNEQF
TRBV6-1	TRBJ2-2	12	ASSDRANTGELF
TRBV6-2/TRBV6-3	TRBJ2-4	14	ASSYSVEEGSHIQY
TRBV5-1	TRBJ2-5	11	ASSFSWEQTQY
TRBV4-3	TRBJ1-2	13	ASSVRTGNDYGYT
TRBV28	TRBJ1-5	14	ASIATGGHSNQPQH
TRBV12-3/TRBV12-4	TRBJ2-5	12	ASSFTSGQETQY
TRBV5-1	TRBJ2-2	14	ASSLAGGGNTGELF
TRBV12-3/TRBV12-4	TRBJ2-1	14	ASSPLRDALNNEQF
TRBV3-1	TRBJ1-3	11	ASSQGTGNTIY
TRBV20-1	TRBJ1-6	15	SARVPGHERYNSPLH
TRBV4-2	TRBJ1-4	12	ASSLGTGFEKLF
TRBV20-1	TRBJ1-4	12	SALAGVSNEKLF
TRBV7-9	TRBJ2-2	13	ASRPSGRASGELF
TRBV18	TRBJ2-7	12	ASQPGTGSYEQY
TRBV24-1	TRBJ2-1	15	ATSDQLGSPSGNEQF
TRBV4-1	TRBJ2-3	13	ASSPRVGSTDTQY
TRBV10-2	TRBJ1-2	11	ASSDSGFYGYT
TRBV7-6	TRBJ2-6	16	ASSLTTGAPSGANVLT
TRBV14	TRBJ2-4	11	ASSHRRYGIQY
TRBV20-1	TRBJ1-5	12	SAEGRAFNQPQH
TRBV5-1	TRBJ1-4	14	ASSAGARTQGEKLF
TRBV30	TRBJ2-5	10	AWSGRERTQY
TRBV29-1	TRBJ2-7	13	SVAVDRGFSNEQY
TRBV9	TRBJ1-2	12	ASSVNRGASGYT
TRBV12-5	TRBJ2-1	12	ASGLPAGEGEQF
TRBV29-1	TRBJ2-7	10	SVEGLAGNQY
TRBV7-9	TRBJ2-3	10	ASSLILNTQY